This T cell receptor beta chain was obtained from a study of tumor and adjacent non-tumor tissue in lung cancer. For the study at large: Aged about 30 to 85 years, patients included roughly ten men and roughly five women with stage I to III disease. On average, productive TCRbeta reads reached about 4.17 million per sample.

Concerning this clonotype itself: An end of the junction does not agree with germline; a read error may underlie this.

Germline lookup yields CDR1 MNHEY and CDR2 SVGAGI. CDR3 length: 15 amino acids. The library came from three nested PCR rounds adapted from ARM-PCR protocols. TCRdb re-derived calls from the multiplex PCR reads in MiXCR, one entry per CDR3 protein. The sample gives 65,000 to 95,000 distinct CDR3 sequences, over 80% of which show up once; 10% to 15% is in the top ten. This sample's RNA came from whole unsorted tissue. The genes are TRBV6-5 and TRBJ2-2; D may be TRBD1 or TRBD2 (5 bases each). This receptor was obtained from a woman in her fifties or sixties with non-small cell lung cancer. Input material: lung tumor tissue. The CDR3 region has the DNA TGTGCCAGCAGATTGGACACGGGCTATGCCGGGGAGCTGCTTTTT. Translation: CASRLDTGYAGELLF.